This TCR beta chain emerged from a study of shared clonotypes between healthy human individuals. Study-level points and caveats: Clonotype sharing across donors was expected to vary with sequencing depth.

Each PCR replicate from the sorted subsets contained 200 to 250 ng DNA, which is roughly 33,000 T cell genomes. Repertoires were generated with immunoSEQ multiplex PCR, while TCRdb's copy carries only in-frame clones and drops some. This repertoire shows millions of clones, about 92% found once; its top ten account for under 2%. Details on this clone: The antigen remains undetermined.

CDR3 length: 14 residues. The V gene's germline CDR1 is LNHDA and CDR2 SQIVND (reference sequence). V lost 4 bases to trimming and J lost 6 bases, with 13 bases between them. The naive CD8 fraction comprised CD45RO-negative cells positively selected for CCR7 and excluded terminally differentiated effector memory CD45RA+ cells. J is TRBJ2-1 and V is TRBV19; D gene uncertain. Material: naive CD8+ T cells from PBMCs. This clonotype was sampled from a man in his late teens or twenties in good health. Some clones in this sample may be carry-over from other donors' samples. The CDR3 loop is CASSTGLPPNEQFF. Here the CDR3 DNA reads TGTGCCAGTAGTACTGGGCTACCTCCCAATGAGCAGTTCTTC.